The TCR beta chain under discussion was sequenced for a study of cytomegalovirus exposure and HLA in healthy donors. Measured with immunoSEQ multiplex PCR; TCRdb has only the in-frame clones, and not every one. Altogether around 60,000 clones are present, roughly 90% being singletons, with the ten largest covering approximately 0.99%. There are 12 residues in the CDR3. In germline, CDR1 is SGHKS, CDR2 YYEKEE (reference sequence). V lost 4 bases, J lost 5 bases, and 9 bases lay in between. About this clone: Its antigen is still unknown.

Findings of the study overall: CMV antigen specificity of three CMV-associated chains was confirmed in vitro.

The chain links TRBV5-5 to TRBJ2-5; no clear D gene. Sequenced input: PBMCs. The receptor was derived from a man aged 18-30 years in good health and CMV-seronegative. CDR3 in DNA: TGTGCCAGCAGCCTGAATGAGGAGACCCAGTACTTC. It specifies CASSLNEETQYF.